This T cell receptor (beta chain) was recorded in a study of blood T cell repertoires in COVID-19. Looking at the study overall: Some COVID-19 samples were acute and others convalescent; all came from the United States, Italy and Spain.

Trimming cost V 6 bases and J 1 base; bases outside gene matches: 4. Germline CDR1 and CDR2: SGHTA and FQGTGA. CDR3 length: 15 residues. Clones were sequenced by immunoSEQ multiplex PCR, and TCRdb holds only the in-frame ones, with some missing. The data hold about 130,000 clones, with roughly four fifths observed a single time. The age range of participants was about 18 to 89 years, with residence in around 22 US areas. In its sample, this clone was seen a few times. The TCR was taken from a young man who had recovered from COVID-19. The chain combines TRBV7-3 with TRBJ2-3, with TRBD1 identical over 10 bases. The specimen sequenced was PBMCs or T cells enriched from blood (not recorded which). The CDR3 DNA reads TGTGCCAGCAGTCCAGACAGGGGGCGCACAGATACGCAGTATTTT. This translates into CASSPDRGRTDTQYF.